This T cell receptor (beta chain) is from a study of shared clonotypes between healthy human individuals. Study conclusions and caveats: Memory subsets generally showed lower estimated richness than naive subsets.

This clone was seen many times. Its antigen remains unknown. V lost 1 base and J lost 3; bases outside the gene matches: 2. This CDR3 has 14 amino acids. In germline, CDR1 is LGHNA, CDR2 YNFKEQ. The assay was immunoSEQ multiplex PCR, and TCRdb's table has in-frame clones only and misses some. The sample has about a million clones, approximately 80% seen once. Sequencing was performed on memory CD4+ T cells from PBMCs. Regarding subset: CD45RA-negative fraction. This receptor was obtained from a man aged 18 to 30 in good health. Some clones in this sample may be carry-over from other donors' samples. The gene calls are TRBV4-2 and TRBJ1-2, with 7 bases that match TRBD1. The CDR3 region has the DNA TGTGCCAGCAGCCAAGGCGACAGGGACTATGGCTACACCTTC. Protein product: CASSQGDRDYGYTF.